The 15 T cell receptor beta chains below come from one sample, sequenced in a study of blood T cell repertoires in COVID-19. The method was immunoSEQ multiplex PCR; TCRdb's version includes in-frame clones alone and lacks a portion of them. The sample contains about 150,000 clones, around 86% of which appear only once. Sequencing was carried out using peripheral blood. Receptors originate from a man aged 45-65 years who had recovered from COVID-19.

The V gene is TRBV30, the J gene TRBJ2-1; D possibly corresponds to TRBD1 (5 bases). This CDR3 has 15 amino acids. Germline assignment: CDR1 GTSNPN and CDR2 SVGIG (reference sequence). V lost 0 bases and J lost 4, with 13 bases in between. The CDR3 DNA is TGTGCCTGGAGTGTACGGTCAGGGTTTTACAATGAGCAGTTCTTC. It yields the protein CAWSVRSGFYNEQFF.

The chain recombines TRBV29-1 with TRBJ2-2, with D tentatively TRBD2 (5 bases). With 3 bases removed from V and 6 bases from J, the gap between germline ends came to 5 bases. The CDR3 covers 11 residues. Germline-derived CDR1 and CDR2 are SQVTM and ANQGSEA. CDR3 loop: CSVERAGELFF. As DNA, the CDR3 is TGCAGCGTTGAGAGGGCCGGGGAGCTGTTTTTT.

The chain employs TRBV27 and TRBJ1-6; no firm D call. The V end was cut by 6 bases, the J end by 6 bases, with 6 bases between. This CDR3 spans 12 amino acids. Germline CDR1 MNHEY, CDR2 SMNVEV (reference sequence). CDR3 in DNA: TGTGCCAGCAGGAGCCTTAATTCACCCCTCCACTTT. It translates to CASRSLNSPLHF.

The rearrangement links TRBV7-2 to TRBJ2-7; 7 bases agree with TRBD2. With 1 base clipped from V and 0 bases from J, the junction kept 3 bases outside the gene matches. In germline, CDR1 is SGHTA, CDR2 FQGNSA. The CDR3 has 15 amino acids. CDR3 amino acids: CASSLERGSSYEQYF. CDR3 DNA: TGTGCCAGCAGCTTAGAGCGGGGAAGCTCCTACGAGCAGTACTTC.

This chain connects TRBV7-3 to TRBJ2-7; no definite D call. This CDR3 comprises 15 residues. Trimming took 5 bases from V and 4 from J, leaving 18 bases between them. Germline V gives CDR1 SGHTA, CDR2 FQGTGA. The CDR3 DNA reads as TGTGCCAGCAGCCCTTCCTCCTCCACAGATTACGAGCAGTACTTC. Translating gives CASSPSSSTDYEQYF.

CDR3 DNA: TGCGCCAGCAGCTTGGTCGCTGGAGACCATAATTCACCCCTCCACTTT. This sequence encodes CASSLVAGDHNSPLHF. The chain combines TRBV5-1 with TRBJ1-6; D gene unclear. V gave up 0 bases and J gave up 5 bases, with 12 bases separating them. CDR1 is SGHRS and CDR2 is YFSETQ in the germline V gene. The CDR3 sequence is 16 residues long.

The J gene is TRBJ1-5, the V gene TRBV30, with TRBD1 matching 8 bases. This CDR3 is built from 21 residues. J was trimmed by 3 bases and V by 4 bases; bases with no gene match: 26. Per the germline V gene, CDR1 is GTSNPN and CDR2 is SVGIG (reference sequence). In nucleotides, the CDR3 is TGTGCCTGGACTTTTCTAGTGGACAGGGCTATCTTAAGTTGGGACAATCAGCCCCAGCATTTT. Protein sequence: CAWTFLVDRAILSWDNQPQHF. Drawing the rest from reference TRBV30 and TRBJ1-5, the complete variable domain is SQTIHQWPATLVQPVGSPLSLECTVEGTSNPNLYWYRQAAGRGLQLLFYSVGIGQISSEVPQNLSASRPQDRQFILSSKKLLLSDSGFYLCAWTFLVDRAILSWDNQPQHFGDGTRLSIL.

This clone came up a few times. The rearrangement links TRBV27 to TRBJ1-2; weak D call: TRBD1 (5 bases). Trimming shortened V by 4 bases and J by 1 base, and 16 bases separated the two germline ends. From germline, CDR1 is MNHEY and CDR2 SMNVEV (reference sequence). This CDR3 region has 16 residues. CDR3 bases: TGTGCCAGCAGTTCGTGGAGGGGATCGGTTAACTATGGCTACACCTTC. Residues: CASSSWRGSVNYGYTF.

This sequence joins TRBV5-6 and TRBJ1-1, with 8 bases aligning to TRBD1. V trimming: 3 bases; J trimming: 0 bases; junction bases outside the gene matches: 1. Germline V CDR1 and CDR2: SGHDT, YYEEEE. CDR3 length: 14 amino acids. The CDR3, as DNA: TGTGCCAGCAGCTCGGACAGGGTGAACACTGAAGCTTTCTTT. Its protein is CASSSDRVNTEAFF.

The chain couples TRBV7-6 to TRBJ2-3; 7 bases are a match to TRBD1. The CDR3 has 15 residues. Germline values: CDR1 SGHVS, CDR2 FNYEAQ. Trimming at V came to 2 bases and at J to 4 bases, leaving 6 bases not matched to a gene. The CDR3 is CASSLRQGQSDTQYF. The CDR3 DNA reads TGTGCCAGCAGCTTAAGACAGGGCCAGTCAGATACGCAGTATTTT.

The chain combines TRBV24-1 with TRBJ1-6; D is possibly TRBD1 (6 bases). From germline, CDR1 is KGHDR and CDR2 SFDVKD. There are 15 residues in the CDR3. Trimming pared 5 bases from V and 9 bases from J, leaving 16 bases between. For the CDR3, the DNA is TGTGCCACCAGTGCGTCACACAGGGCCGGTTCACCCCTCCACTTT. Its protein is CATSASHRAGSPLHF.

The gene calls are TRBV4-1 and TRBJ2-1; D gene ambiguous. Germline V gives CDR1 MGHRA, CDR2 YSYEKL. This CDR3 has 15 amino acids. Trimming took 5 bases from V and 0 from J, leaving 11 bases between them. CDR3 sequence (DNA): TGCGCCAGCAGCGCCGACTTGAGCTCCTACAATGAGCAGTTCTTC. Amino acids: CASSADLSSYNEQFF.

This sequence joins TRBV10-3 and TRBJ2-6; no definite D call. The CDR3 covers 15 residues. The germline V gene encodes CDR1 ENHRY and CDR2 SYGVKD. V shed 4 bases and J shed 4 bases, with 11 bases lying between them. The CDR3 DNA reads TGTGCCATCAGTGGAGACACCACAGGGGCCAACGTCCTGACTTTC. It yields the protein CAISGDTTGANVLTF.

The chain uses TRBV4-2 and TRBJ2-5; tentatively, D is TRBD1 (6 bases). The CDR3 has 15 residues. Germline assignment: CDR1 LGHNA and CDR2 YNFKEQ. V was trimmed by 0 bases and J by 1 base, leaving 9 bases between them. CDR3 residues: CASSQDTGIQETQYF. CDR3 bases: TGTGCCAGCAGCCAAGATACAGGGATCCAAGAGACCCAGTACTTC.

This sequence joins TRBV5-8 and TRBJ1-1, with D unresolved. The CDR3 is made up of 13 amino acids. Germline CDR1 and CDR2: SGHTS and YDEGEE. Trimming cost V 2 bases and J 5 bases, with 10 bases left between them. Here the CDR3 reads CASSFTTGTEAFF. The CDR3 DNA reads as TGTGCCAGCAGCTTCACCACCGGGACTGAAGCTTTCTTT.